Listed here are 5 T cell receptor beta chains from one sample, sequenced in a study of siplizumab effects on memory and regulatory T cells. TCRdb's table, derived via immunoSEQ multiplex PCR, lists solely in-frame clones and lacks some. This table holds roughly 100,000 clones, approximately 94% found once. The specimen sequenced was CD4+ T cells sorted from blood. These receptors originate from a human donor in good health.

The V gene is TRBV2, the J gene TRBJ2-1, with 8 bases lining up with TRBD2. From germline, CDR1 is SNHLY and CDR2 FYNNEI. After removal of 6 bases from V and 8 bases from J, the junction contained 24 bases not matched to a gene. The CDR3 sequence is 19 residues long. The CDR3: CASRPKTGTRSRADHEQFF. The CDR3 DNA reads as TGTGCCAGCAGGCCTAAGACCGGGACTAGAAGTAGGGCCGACCATGAGCAGTTCTTC. Supplemented by reference TRBV2 and TRBJ2-1, the full variable domain reads EPEVTQTPSHQVTQMGQEVILRCVPISNHLYFYWYRQILGQKVEFLVSFYNNEISEKSEIFDDQFSVERPDGSNFTLKIRSTKLEDSAMYFCASRPKTGTRSRADHEQFFGPGTRLTVL.

The chain has TRBV6-5 and TRBJ1-5, with D maybe TRBD1 (5 bases). Germline values: CDR1 MNHEY, CDR2 SVGAGI. V dropped 8 bases and J dropped 3 bases, with 11 bases sitting between them. This CDR3 is 13 amino acids long. The CDR3 loop is CASSGAYNQPQHF. CDR3 sequence (DNA): TGTGCCAGCTCCGGGGCCTACAATCAGCCCCAGCATTTT.

The J gene is TRBJ2-5, the V gene TRBV18; D is possibly TRBD1 or TRBD2 (5 bases each). The V gene's germline CDR1 is KGHSH and CDR2 LQKENI. The ends were cut back, 4 bases at V and 5 bases at J, with 11 bases in the middle. The CDR3 totals 13 residues. The CDR3 DNA sequence: TGTGCCAGCTCACTCAATGAGGGGGAGACCCAGTACTTC. It specifies CASSLNEGETQYF.

This chain connects TRBV7-6 to TRBJ2-5; TRBD2 matches at 8 bases. Germline V CDR1 and CDR2: SGHVS, FNYEAQ. V lost 5 bases, J lost 3 bases, and 8 bases stayed unmatched. CDR3 size: 15 residues. The CDR3 DNA reads as TGTGCCAGCAGCCCGGGGAGCGGGAGCAAAGAGACCCAGTACTTC. Translated, it gives CASSPGSGSKETQYF.

The gene calls are TRBV6-6 and TRBJ2-1, with TRBD2 matching over 11 bases. V trimming: 7 bases; J trimming: 1 base; junction bases outside the gene matches: 3. Germline CDR1 reads MNHNY; CDR2 reads SVGAGI (reference sequence). The CDR3 is 15 residues long. DNA of the CDR3: TGTGCCAGCACGAGGACTAGCGGGTCCTACAATGAGCAGTTCTTC. It specifies CASTRTSGSYNEQFF.